Each of the 20 T cell receptor beta chains below was sequenced from the same sample in a study of neurological immune-mediated disorders. TCRdb re-called the 5' RACE reads with MiXCR, one entry per CDR3 protein. The data hold over 50,000 distinct CDR3 sequences, with 3% to 3.5% observed a single time. The sequencing input was PBMCs. The receptors derive from a man aged 35-49 years with multiple sclerosis.

This sequence joins TRBV10-1 and TRBJ2-3, with a tentative D call TRBD1 (5 bases). Germline V CDR1 and CDR2: WNHNN, SYGVQD (reference sequence). The V end was cut by 3 bases, the J end by 3 bases, with 10 bases between. This CDR3 is built from 14 residues. The CDR3 nucleotides are TGCGCCAGCAGTGATAAGGGGTTGACAGATACGCAGTATTTT. This encodes CASSDKGLTDTQYF.

The gene calls are TRBV20-1 and TRBJ2-5, with D possibly TRBD2 on 7 matching bases. The CDR3 extends over 15 amino acids. Trimming left V 0 bases short and J 1 base short, with 12 bases between. In germline, CDR1 is DFQATT, CDR2 SNEGSKA (reference sequence). CDR3 region: CSARDGGGGQETQYF. The CDR3 nucleotides are TGCAGTGCTAGAGATGGGGGGGGCGGCCAAGAGACCCAGTACTTC.

In this sample, this clonotype turned up many times. This chain links TRBV7-3 with TRBJ2-3, with no clear D. This CDR3 comprises 14 residues. CDR1 is SGHTA, CDR2 FQGTGA, per germline. V was pared by 3 bases and J by 2 bases, with 9 bases between. In DNA, the CDR3 is TGTGCCAGCAGCTTTAATAGTAACACAGATACGCAGTATTTT. This encodes CASSFNSNTDTQYF. Based on the CDR3 plus reference TRBV7-3 and TRBJ2-3, the full variable domain is GAGVSQTPSNKVTEKGKYVELRCDPISGHTALYWYRQSLGQGPEFLIYFQGTGAADDSGLPNDRFFAVRPEGSVSTLKIQRTERGDSAVYLCASSFNSNTDTQYFGPGTRLTVL.

This clonotype was counted ten times or more. The V call is TRBV5-6, the J call TRBJ2-3, with a weak D call TRBD1 (6 bases). In germline, CDR1 is SGHDT, CDR2 YYEEEE. The V end was cut by 4 bases, the J end by 4 bases, with 10 bases between. This CDR3 has 13 amino acids. Here the CDR3 reads CASSRRGADTQYF. CDR3 in DNA: TGTGCCAGCAGCCGCAGGGGAGCAGATACGCAGTATTTT.

A note on this clonotype: This sequence may be a read error, since a much larger clone differs from it by one base. The chain carries TRBV6-5 and TRBJ2-1; 11 bases map to TRBD2. J was trimmed by 5 bases and V by 6 bases; bases with no gene match: 6. CDR3 size: 15 residues. The V gene's germline CDR1 is MNHEY and CDR2 SVGAGI. Written as DNA, the CDR3 is TGTGCCAGCAGGGTAGCGGGGGGGAGCCACAATGAGCAGTTCTTC. It encodes CASRVAGGSHNEQFF.

This clonotype was counted many times. The genes are TRBV11-2 and TRBJ2-7; D unresolved. The germline CDR1 and CDR2 sequences are SGHAT and FQNNGV. The CDR3 extends over 16 amino acids. The germline V and J ends were trimmed by 1 base and 2 bases, with 15 bases remaining between them. The CDR3 reads CASSLGKWWNTYEQYF. CDR3 coding DNA: TGTGCCAGCAGCTTAGGGAAATGGTGGAACACCTACGAGCAGTACTTC.

This clonotype was picked up many times. This chain uses TRBV7-9 with TRBJ2-4; D uncertain. The CDR3 has 16 amino acids. Trimming took off 5 bases at V and 1 base at J, with 15 bases between the two ends. Germline CDR1 reads SEHNR; CDR2 reads FQNEAQ (reference sequence). CDR3 protein: CASSPPGSGAKNIQYF. The CDR3 nucleotides read TGTGCCAGCAGCCCCCCAGGTTCAGGCGCCAAAAACATTCAGTACTTC.

This clonotype appeared many times. This sequence joins TRBV6-4 and TRBJ1-2; a possible D gene is TRBD1 (6 bases). The V and J ends lost 6 bases and 1 base respectively, with 15 bases between them. CDR1 is MRHNA and CDR2 is SNTAGT in the germline V gene. The CDR3 has 15 amino acids. The CDR3 sequence: CASSGQTPLNYGYTF. The CDR3 coding sequence is TGTGCCAGCAGCGGACAGACCCCGCTTAACTATGGCTACACCTTC.

This clonotype showed up many times. The chain employs TRBV5-5 and TRBJ2-3; 9 positions match TRBD2. The V segment lost 4 bases and the J segment 3 bases; nucleotides outside the gene matches: 9. Germline V lookup: CDR1 SGHKS, CDR2 YYEKEE (reference sequence). The CDR3 runs 16 residues. The CDR3, as DNA: TGTGCCAGCAGCCCAGTTAGCGGGGGCCTGACAGATACGCAGTATTTT. Amino acids: CASSPVSGGLTDTQYF.

This clonotype was observed many times. The chain has TRBV5-1 and TRBJ1-5, with D tentatively TRBD1 (6 bases). V lost 2 bases to trimming and J lost 2 bases, with 11 bases between them. Germline CDR1 and CDR2: SGHRS and YFSETQ. This CDR3 comprises 15 residues. DNA for the CDR3: TGCGCCAGCAGCTTAGGGGGGTACGGCAATCAGCCCCAGCATTTT. Residues: CASSLGGYGNQPQHF.

This clonotype came up many times. The rearrangement joins TRBV28 to TRBJ2-7; tentatively, D is TRBD1 or TRBD2 (5 bases each). Trimming took 2 bases from V and 6 from J, leaving 11 bases between them. The CDR3 runs to 13 residues. Germline CDR1 and CDR2: MDHEN and SYDVKM. The DNA for the CDR3 is TGTGCCAGCAGTTTAGGGACCGCGGGCGAGCAGTACTTC. Amino acids: CASSLGTAGEQYF.

The table lists this clonotype with many counts. The rearrangement uses TRBV20-1 and TRBJ2-3, with D possibly being TRBD1 (5 bases). The CDR3 runs 12 residues. Germline-derived CDR1 and CDR2 are DFQATT and SNEGSKA (reference sequence). V gave up 7 bases and J gave up 2 bases, with 10 bases separating them. The DNA of the CDR3 is TGCAGTGGGGGCGGAACCACAGATACGCAGTATTTT. It yields the protein CSGGGTTDTQYF.

This clonotype was found many times. V gene TRBV5-5 combines with J gene TRBJ2-3; weak D call: TRBD1 (6 bases). V shed 0 bases and J shed 0 bases, with 8 bases lying between them. There are 15 residues in the CDR3. The germline CDR1 and CDR2 sequences are SGHKS and YYEKEE (reference sequence). The CDR3 DNA is TGTGCCAGCAGCTTGGGGGGGCCCAGCACAGATACGCAGTATTTT. As protein: CASSLGGPSTDTQYF.

In this sample, this clonotype turned up many times. The chain joins TRBV5-6 to TRBJ2-3; D ambiguous. With 3 bases removed from V and 9 bases from J, the gap between germline ends came to 11 bases. The CDR3 spans 12 residues. CDR1 and CDR2 from the germline V gene are SGHDT and YYEEEE. Written as DNA, the CDR3 is TGTGCCAGCAGCTCCGAATCCGGAACGCAGTATTTT. Its translation is CASSSESGTQYF.

This clonotype occurred many times. This chain uses TRBV20-1 with TRBJ2-1, with TRBD2 as a possible D gene (6 bases). V lost 5 bases to trimming and J lost 1 base, with 9 bases between them. Germline loops: CDR1 DFQATT, CDR2 SNEGSKA (reference sequence). The CDR3 consists of 13 residues. CDR3 bases: TGCAGTGCTTATAGCGGTTCCTACAATGAGCAGTTCTTC. This codes for CSAYSGSYNEQFF.

In its sample, this clonotype was seen many times. The rearrangement joins TRBV5-5 to TRBJ2-3; 9 bases line up with TRBD2. Germline V CDR1 and CDR2: SGHKS, YYEKEE (reference sequence). V dropped 0 bases and J dropped 3; count of bases not matched to a gene: 17. This CDR3 is built from 20 residues. The CDR3 coding sequence is TGTGCCAGCAGCTTGGATAGTTCCGCGGGGGGGCCCGGGAGAACAGATACGCAGTATTTT. Its translation is CASSLDSSAGGPGRTDTQYF.

There are many counts of this clonotype. The rearrangement links TRBV4-1 to TRBJ2-2; D not resolved. The CDR3 totals 14 residues. The V end was cut by 4 bases, the J end by 7 bases, with 13 bases between. Germline CDR1 and CDR2: MGHRA and YSYEKL. Written as DNA, the CDR3 is TGCGCCAGCAGCCGGGTGGGGTACGACGGGGAGCTGTTTTTT. This translates into CASSRVGYDGELFF.

This sequence joins TRBV10-1 and TRBJ2-3, with D uncertain. The CDR3 is 14 residues long. Trimming shortened V by 3 bases and J by 2 bases, and 9 bases separated the two germline ends. Germline CDR1 reads WNHNN; CDR2 reads SYGVQD (reference sequence). The CDR3 DNA sequence: TGCGCCAGCAGTGACACTGGATTCACAGATACGCAGTATTTT. This gives the protein CASSDTGFTDTQYF.

This clonotype has ten or more counts. J is TRBJ2-2 and V is TRBV5-6; 7 bases align to TRBD1. V lost 7 bases to trimming and J lost 1 base; unmatched junction nucleotides: 1. The CDR3 loop spans 13 amino acids. Germline V gives CDR1 SGHDT, CDR2 YYEEEE. The CDR3 region is CASDRVNTGELFF. DNA of the CDR3: TGTGCCAGCGACAGGGTGAACACCGGGGAGCTGTTTTTT. The full variable domain, with the rest looked up from reference TRBV5-6 and TRBJ2-2, is DAGVTQSPTHLIKTRGQQVTLRCSPKSGHDTVSWYQQALGQGPQFIFQYYEEEERQRGNFPDRFSGHQFPNYSSELNVNALLLGDSALYLCASDRVNTGELFFGEGSRLTVL.

This clonotype occurred many times. The V gene is TRBV5-1, the J gene TRBJ2-3; no clear D gene. Germline CDR1 SGHRS, CDR2 YFSETQ. V was shortened by 4 bases and J by 2 bases, with 14 bases between the two germline ends. CDR3 length equals 15 residues. CDR3 DNA sequence: TGCGCCAGCAGCCCCGACCGGTTAATCACAGATACGCAGTATTTT. Its protein is CASSPDRLITDTQYF.